These 18 T cell receptor beta chains share one sample of origin, sequenced in a study of blood T cell repertoires in COVID-19. Profiled with immunoSEQ multiplex PCR; TCRdb holds only in-frame clones, not every one. The sample contains about 98,000 clones, around 84% of which appear only once. The sequenced material came from peripheral blood. These receptors came from a human donor in a cohort sampled during active COVID-19.

This chain connects TRBV5-1 to TRBJ1-1; a possible D gene is TRBD1 (5 bases). Trimming left V 4 bases short and J 1 base short, with 11 bases between. The germline V gene has CDR1 SGHRS and CDR2 YFSETQ. CDR3 length: 14 amino acids. CDR3 DNA sequence: TGCGCCAGCAGCCGACAGAGCCAGAACACTGAAGCTTTCTTT. It translates to CASSRQSQNTEAFF.

The rearrangement joins TRBV18 to TRBJ1-2; 7 bases map to TRBD1. In germline, CDR1 is KGHSH, CDR2 LQKENI. This CDR3 has 13 amino acids. The J segment lost 7 bases and the V segment lost 2 bases, leaving 4 bases of the junction unmatched. This CDR3 is CASSPETGVGYTF. The CDR3 DNA follows: TGTGCCAGCTCACCAGAAACAGGGGTTGGCTACACCTTC.

This sequence joins TRBV24-1 and TRBJ1-1, with TRBD1 identical over 9 bases. CDR3 length: 15 amino acids. From germline, CDR1 is KGHDR and CDR2 SFDVKD. With V trimmed by 3 bases and J by 3 bases, 4 bases remained unmatched. CDR3 loop: CATSDSRTGDTEAFF. The DNA of the CDR3 is TGTGCCACCAGTGATAGTAGGACAGGGGACACTGAAGCTTTCTTT.

The CDR3 region is CASSIQGGETEAFF. The DNA of the CDR3 is TGCGCCAGCAGCATCCAGGGGGGTGAGACTGAAGCTTTCTTT. This chain joins TRBV5-1 and TRBJ1-1; 7 nucleotides match TRBD1. Per germline, CDR1 SGHRS and CDR2 YFSETQ. The trim removed 4 bases at V and 5 bases at J, leaving 8 bases unmatched. The CDR3 contains 14 residues.

On this clone: Other nucleotide sequences in the sample specify the same CDR3. V is TRBV5-4 and J is TRBJ2-3, with 7 bases fitting TRBD2. This CDR3 has 16 residues. The ends lost 0 bases at V and 0 bases at J; junction bases unmatched: 4. The germline gives CDR1 SGHNT, CDR2 YYREEE (reference sequence). Here the CDR3 reads CASSLAKRGSTDTQYF. CDR3 coding DNA: TGTGCCAGCAGCTTGGCCAAGCGGGGAAGCACAGATACGCAGTATTTT.

This clone was seen only a few times. The CDR3, as DNA: TGTGCCAGCAGTTACGGACAGGGATGGTTAAGTGGCTACACCTTC. Translated, it gives CASSYGQGWLSGYTF. The gene calls are TRBV6-2 or TRBV6-3 and TRBJ1-2, with 8 bases matching TRBD1. Germline trimming cut 2 bases from V and 7 bases from J; bases unmatched to any gene: 9. The V gene's germline CDR1 is MNHEY and CDR2 SVGEGT. The CDR3 has 15 residues.

This clone was observed a few times. The V call is TRBV27, the J call TRBJ1-6; tentatively, D is TRBD1 (5 bases). Trimming stripped 2 bases from V and 9 bases from J, with 14 bases between. CDR1 MNHEY and CDR2 SMNVEV come from the germline V gene (reference sequence). The CDR3 is made up of 15 amino acids. The CDR3 DNA follows: TGTGCCAGCAGTTTAGGAGGGGCCTCGGGTTCACCCCTCCACTTT. Translated, it gives CASSLGGASGSPLHF.

As DNA, the CDR3 is TGTGCCAGCAGCTTAAACGTGGGGTCAGGGCTAGCTTTCTTT. As protein: CASSLNVGSGLAFF. The V call is TRBV7-8, the J call TRBJ1-1, with a possible D match to TRBD1 (5 bases). V was shortened by 2 bases and J by 10 bases, with 17 bases between the two germline ends. The CDR3 contains 14 residues. Germline assignment: CDR1 SGHVS and CDR2 FQNEAQ.

The rearrangement uses TRBV6-5 and TRBJ2-7; TRBD2 matches 8 bases. The CDR3 sequence is 15 residues long. V shed 0 bases, J shed 7 bases, and the junction held 8 bases outside the gene matches. The germline V gene has CDR1 MNHEY and CDR2 SVGAGI. Here the CDR3 reads CASSYSAGGSKEQYF. CDR3 coding DNA: TGTGCCAGCAGTTACTCTGCGGGGGGAAGTAAAGAGCAGTACTTC.

The chain uses TRBV19 and TRBJ1-2, with D tentatively TRBD1 (5 bases). Germline lookup yields CDR1 LNHDA and CDR2 SQIVND (reference sequence). CDR3 length: 13 residues. V shed 5 bases and J shed 8 bases, with 15 bases lying between them. As DNA, the CDR3 is TGTGCCAGTAGTTCCCGGGACTTGGGCGGCTACACCTTC. Encoded protein: CASSSRDLGGYTF. The full variable domain, completed using reference TRBV19 and TRBJ1-2, is DGGITQSPKYLFRKEGQNVTLSCEQNLNHDAMYWYRQDPGQGLRLIYYSQIVNDFQKGDIAEGYSVSREKKESFPLTVTSAQKNPTAFYLCASSSRDLGGYTFGSGTRLTVV.

This chain links TRBV9 with TRBJ1-1; D is unresolved. Germline assignment: CDR1 SGDLS and CDR2 YYNGEE. The V end lost 3 bases, the J end lost 2 bases, and 14 bases lay between the germline ends. The CDR3 has 15 residues. DNA of the CDR3: TGTGCCAGCAGCGCCCGAGACGGGGTTAACACTGAAGCTTTCTTT. It codes for CASSARDGVNTEAFF.

This chain links TRBV7-2 with TRBJ2-1; TRBD1 is a possible D gene (6 bases). Trimming took 5 bases from V and 9 from J, leaving 11 bases between them. Germline V gene data show CDR1 as SGHTA and CDR2 as FQGNSA. There are 12 residues in the CDR3. The CDR3 here is CASSHRVSEQFF. In DNA form, the CDR3 reads TGTGCCAGCAGCCACAGGGTGAGTGAGCAGTTCTTC.

The chain couples TRBV6-6 to TRBJ1-5, with 7 bases lining up with TRBD1. V lost 5 bases, J lost 7 bases, and 11 bases stayed unmatched. CDR3 length equals 15 residues. CDR1 is MNHNY, CDR2 SVGAGI, per germline (reference sequence). The DNA of the CDR3 is TGTGCCAGCAGTCGAACCGTCAGGGGGTACCAGCCCCAGCATTTT. It encodes CASSRTVRGYQPQHF.

This chain connects TRBV5-4 to TRBJ2-5, with 11 bases identical to TRBD1. CDR1 and CDR2 from the germline V gene are SGHNT and YYREEE (reference sequence). The CDR3 contains 13 residues. With V trimmed by 4 bases and J by 7 bases, 3 bases remained unmatched. The CDR3 nucleotides are TGTGCCAGCAGCGCGGGACAGGGGGGGACCCAGTACTTC. Its translation is CASSAGQGGTQYF.

The V call is TRBV5-1, the J call TRBJ1-4; 12 bases map to TRBD1. Per germline, CDR1 SGHRS and CDR2 YFSETQ. The V and J ends lost 4 bases and 4 bases, in that order; junction bases with no gene match: 5. This CDR3 has 16 residues. CDR3 amino acids: CASSRGTGGGNEKLFF. In nucleotides, the CDR3 is TGCGCCAGCAGCCGAGGGACAGGGGGCGGTAATGAAAAACTGTTTTTT.

CDR3 nucleotide sequence: TGTGCCACCAGCCCGGGACTAGCGGGGGGGCAGAACGAGCAGTACTTC. This gives the protein CATSPGLAGGQNEQYF. The chain couples TRBV15 to TRBJ2-7; 16 nucleotides align to TRBD2. The CDR3 consists of 16 residues. The germline V gene encodes CDR1 LNHNV and CDR2 YYDKDF (reference sequence). V gave up 5 bases and J gave up 5 bases; unmatched junction bases: 6.

The CDR3 loop reads CASSVVGGNTGELFF. The CDR3 DNA is TGTGCCAGCAGCGTAGTCGGGGGGAACACCGGGGAGCTGTTTTTT. V usage is TRBV9 and J usage is TRBJ2-2; weak D call: TRBD2 (6 bases). Deletions cut 0 bases from V and 1 base from J, with 7 bases between. This CDR3 is built from 15 residues. Germline-derived CDR1 and CDR2 are SGDLS and YYNGEE.

The J gene is TRBJ1-2, the V gene TRBV4-3; D unclear. Germline CDR1 reads LGHNA; CDR2 reads YSLEER. This CDR3 contains 15 residues. The ends were cut back, 4 bases at V and 4 bases at J, with 16 bases in the middle. CDR3 in DNA: TGCGCCAGCAGCCCCGAACGCGACGGGGTCTATGGCTACACCTTC. Translated: CASSPERDGVYGYTF.